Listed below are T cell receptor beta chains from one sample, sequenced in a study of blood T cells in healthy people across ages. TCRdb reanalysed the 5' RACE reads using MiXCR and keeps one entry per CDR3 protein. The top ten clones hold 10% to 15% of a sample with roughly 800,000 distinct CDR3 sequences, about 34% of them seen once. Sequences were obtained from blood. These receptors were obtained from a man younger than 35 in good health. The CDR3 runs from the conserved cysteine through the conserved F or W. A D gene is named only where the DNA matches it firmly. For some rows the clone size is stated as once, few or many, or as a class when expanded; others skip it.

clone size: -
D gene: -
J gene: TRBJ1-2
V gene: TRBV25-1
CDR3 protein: CASSEYRGGYYGYTF
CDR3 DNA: TGTGCCAGCAGTGAATATAGGGGAGGGTACTATGGCTACACCTTC

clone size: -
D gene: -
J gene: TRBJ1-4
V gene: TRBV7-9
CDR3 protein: CASSLEGLPGEKLFF
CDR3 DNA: TGTGCCAGCAGCTTAGAGGGCCTCCCAGGCGAAAAACTGTTTTTT

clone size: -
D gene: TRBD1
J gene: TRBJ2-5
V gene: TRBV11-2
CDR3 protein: CASSLNPDRTFRETQYF
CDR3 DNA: TGTGCCAGCAGCTTAAATCCGGACAGGACCTTCCGAGAGACCCAGTACTTC

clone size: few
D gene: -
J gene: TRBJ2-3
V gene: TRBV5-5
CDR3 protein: CASSLQAPSTDTQYF
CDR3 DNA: TGTGCCAGCAGCCTACAGGCGCCTAGCACAGATACGCAGTATTTT

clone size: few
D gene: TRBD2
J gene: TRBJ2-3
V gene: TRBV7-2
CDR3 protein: CASSLIGLAGDTQYF
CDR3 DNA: TGTGCCAGCAGCTTGATCGGGCTAGCGGGGGATACGCAGTATTTT

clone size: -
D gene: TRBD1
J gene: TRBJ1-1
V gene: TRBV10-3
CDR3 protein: CAIRTQGERTEAFF
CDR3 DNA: TGTGCCATCAGAACGCAGGGGGAGCGGACTGAAGCTTTCTTT

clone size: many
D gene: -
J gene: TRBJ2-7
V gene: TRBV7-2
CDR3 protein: CASSLGLEQYF
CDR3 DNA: TGTGCCAGCAGCTTAGGCTTGGAGCAGTACTTC

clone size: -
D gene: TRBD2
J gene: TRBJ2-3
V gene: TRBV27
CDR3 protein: CASSPPSGGANTQYF
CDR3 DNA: TGTGCCAGCAGCCCTCCTAGCGGGGGGGCAAATACGCAGTATTTT

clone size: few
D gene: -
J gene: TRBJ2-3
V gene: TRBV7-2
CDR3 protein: CASSFGTLLDPDTQYF
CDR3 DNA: TGTGCCAGCAGCTTCGGGACACTGCTAGACCCAGATACGCAGTATTTT

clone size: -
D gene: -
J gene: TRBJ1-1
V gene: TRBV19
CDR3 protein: CASSRRETNTEAFF
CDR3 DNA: TGTGCCAGTAGTCGTCGGGAGACGAACACTGAAGCTTTCTTT

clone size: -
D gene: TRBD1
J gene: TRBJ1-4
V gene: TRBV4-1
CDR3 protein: CASSPPTDRAAEKLFF
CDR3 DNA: TGCGCCAGCAGCCCACCCACGGACAGGGCGGCGGAAAAACTGTTTTTT

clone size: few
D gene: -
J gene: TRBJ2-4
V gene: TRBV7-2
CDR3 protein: CASSLDRSETKNIQYF
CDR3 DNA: TGTGCCAGCAGCTTAGACAGGTCCGAAACCAAAAACATTCAGTACTTC

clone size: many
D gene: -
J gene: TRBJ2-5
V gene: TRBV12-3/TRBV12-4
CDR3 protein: CASTLLTNTETQYF
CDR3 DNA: TGTGCCAGCACCCTCCTGACTAACACGGAGACCCAGTACTTC

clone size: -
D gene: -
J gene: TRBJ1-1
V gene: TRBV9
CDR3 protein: CASNQDTRIEAFF
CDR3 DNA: TGTGCCAGCAACCAAGATACACGTATTGAAGCTTTCTTT

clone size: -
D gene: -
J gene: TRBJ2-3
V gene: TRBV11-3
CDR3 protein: CASSLGTAGKGTDTQYF
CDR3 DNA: TGTGCCAGCAGCTTAGGGACGGCAGGGAAAGGAACAGATACGCAGTATTTT

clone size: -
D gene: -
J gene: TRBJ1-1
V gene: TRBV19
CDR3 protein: CASRTTGTHTEAFF
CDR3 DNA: TGTGCCAGTAGGACTACAGGGACCCACACTGAAGCTTTCTTT

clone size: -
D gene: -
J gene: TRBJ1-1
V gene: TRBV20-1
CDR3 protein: CSARSVRENTEAFF
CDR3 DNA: TGCAGTGCTAGATCTGTGAGGGAGAACACTGAAGCTTTCTTT

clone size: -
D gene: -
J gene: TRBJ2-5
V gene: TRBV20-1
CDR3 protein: CSATVGTGMAETQYF
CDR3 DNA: TGCAGTGCTACGGTGGGAACAGGGATGGCGGAGACCCAGTACTTC

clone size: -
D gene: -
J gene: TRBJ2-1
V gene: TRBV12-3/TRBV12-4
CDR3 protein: CASSLTTTKEQFF
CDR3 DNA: TGTGCCAGCAGTTTAACTACTACTAAGGAGCAGTTCTTC

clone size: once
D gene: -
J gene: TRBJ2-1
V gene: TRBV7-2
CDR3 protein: CANTATWAPYNEQFF
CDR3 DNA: TGTGCCAACACCGCCACTTGGGCCCCCTACAATGAGCAGTTCTTC

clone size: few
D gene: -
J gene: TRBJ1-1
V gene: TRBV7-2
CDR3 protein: CASSLVAQEEAFF
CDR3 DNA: TGTGCCAGCAGCCTGGTGGCACAGGAAGAAGCTTTCTTT

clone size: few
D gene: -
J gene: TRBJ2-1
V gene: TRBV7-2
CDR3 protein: CASSLDSVYNEQFF
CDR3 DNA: TGTGCCAGCAGCTTAGACAGTGTCTACAATGAGCAGTTCTTC

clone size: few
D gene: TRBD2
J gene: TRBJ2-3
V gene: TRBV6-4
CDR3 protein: CASMTRSGGTSTDTQYF
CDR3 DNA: TGTGCCAGCATGACTCGGTCGGGGGGAACTTCCACAGATACGCAGTATTTT

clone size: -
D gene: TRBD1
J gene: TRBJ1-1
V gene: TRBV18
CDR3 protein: CASSQTGTGGNTEAFF
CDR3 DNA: TGTGCCAGCTCACAAACCGGGACAGGCGGGAACACTGAAGCTTTCTTT

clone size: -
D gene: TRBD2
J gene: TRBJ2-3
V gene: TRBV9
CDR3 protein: CASSALAGGDDTQYF
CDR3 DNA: TGTGCCAGCAGCGCACTAGCGGGGGGGGACGATACGCAGTATTTT

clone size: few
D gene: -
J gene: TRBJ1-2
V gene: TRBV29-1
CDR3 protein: CSVDGQGNNYGYTF
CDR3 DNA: TGCAGCGTTGATGGGCAGGGGAATAACTATGGCTACACCTTC

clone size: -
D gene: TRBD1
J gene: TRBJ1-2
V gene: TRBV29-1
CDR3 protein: CSVEGGQFSRGYTF
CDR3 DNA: TGCAGCGTTGAAGGGGGACAGTTCAGTCGCGGCTACACCTTC

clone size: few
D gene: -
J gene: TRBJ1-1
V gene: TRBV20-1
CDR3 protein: CSARVQGGTEAFF
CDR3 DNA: TGCAGTGCTAGAGTACAGGGCGGAACTGAAGCTTTCTTT

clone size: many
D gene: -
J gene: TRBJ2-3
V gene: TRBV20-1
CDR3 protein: CSARDSSTDTQYF
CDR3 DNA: TGCAGTGCTAGAGATAGTAGCACAGATACGCAGTATTTT

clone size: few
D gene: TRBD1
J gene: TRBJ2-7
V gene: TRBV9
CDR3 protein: CASSPGQGYSYEQYF
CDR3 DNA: TGTGCCAGCAGCCCCGGACAGGGATACTCCTACGAGCAGTACTTC

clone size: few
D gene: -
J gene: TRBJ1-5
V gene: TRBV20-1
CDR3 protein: CSARGHNNQPQHF
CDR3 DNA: TGCAGTGCTAGAGGGCACAACAATCAGCCCCAGCATTTT

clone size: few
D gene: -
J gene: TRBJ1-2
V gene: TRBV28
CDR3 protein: CASSTPGPGGYTF
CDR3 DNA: TGTGCCAGCAGTACCCCAGGCCCTGGTGGCTACACCTTC

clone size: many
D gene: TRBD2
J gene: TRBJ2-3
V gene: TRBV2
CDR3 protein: CASSGAGVGTDTQYF
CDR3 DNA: TGTGCCAGCAGTGGGGCGGGGGTTGGCACAGATACGCAGTATTTT

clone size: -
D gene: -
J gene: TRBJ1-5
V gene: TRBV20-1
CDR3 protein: CSARDGGKQPQHF
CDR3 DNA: TGCAGTGCTAGAGATGGAGGAAAGCAGCCCCAGCATTTT

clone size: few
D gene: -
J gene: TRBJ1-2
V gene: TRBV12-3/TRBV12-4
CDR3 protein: CASSFGTPAGGYTF
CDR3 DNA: TGTGCCAGCAGTTTTGGGACGCCGGCGGGTGGCTACACCTTC

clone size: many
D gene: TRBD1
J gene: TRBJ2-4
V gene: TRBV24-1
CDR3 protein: CATSEGTGRDIQYF
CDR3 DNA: TGTGCCACCAGTGAGGGGACAGGGAGAGACATTCAGTACTTC

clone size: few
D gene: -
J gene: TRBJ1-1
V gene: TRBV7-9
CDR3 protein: CASTQVGTEAFF
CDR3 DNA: TGTGCCAGCACGCAGGTCGGAACTGAAGCTTTCTTT